The source of this TCR beta chain is a study of immune cell composition in non-small cell lung cancer. Points from the study as a whole: Dominant in vivo tumour-associated clones were not shown to share tumour-reactive sequences. 75% of squamous and 30% to 35% of adenocarcinoma cases had tumour-associated clones >0.5%.

The germline CDR1 and CDR2 sequences are MNHEY and SVGAGI. Trimming removed 2 bases from V and 1 base from J; junction bases left unmatched: 6. The CDR3 consists of 16 residues. As for this clone: Its target is unknown.

Clones were sequenced by immunoSEQ multiplex PCR, and TCRdb holds only the in-frame ones, with some missing. The table lists 5,600 or so clones, around 80% of them singletons. The chain carries TRBV6-5 and TRBJ2-5, with TRBD1 matching 8 bases. The source material was lung tumor tissue. This clonotype was sampled from a human donor with non-small cell lung cancer. CDR3 sequence: CASSYGQGAPQETQYF. DNA for the CDR3: TGTGCCAGCAGTTACGGTCAGGGGGCCCCCCAAGAGACCCAGTACTTC.